What follows are 21 T cell receptor beta chains derived from one specimen sequenced in a study of naive and memory T cell subsets (dated by TCRdb to 2017 to 2019). Broader findings and caveats from the paper: A few larger clonotypes were present in naive repertoires, particularly the CD8 repertoires, and these clonotypes were possibly memory cells re-expressing CD45RA.

The method behind the library was UMI-ligation and nested PCR. The sequencer was an Illumina MiSeq. To cover both TRBC1 and TRBC2, the beta constant-region primer consisted of an equimolar mix of two oligonucleotides. Four rounds of PCR were used to amplify ligated cDNA, with nested alpha and beta constant-region primers being used together with the SP2 primer. TCRdb handled the public reads itself, with Q25 trimming in fastp and clone calling in MiXCR, and kept productive beta chains. For every CDR3 protein sequence, its rows merge into one entry that carries the most common genes and DNA. The table for this sample lists over 80,000 distinct CDR3 sequences; about 11% of them were counted only once. More than 0.11% of the sample is in the top ten clones. These receptors have no identified antigens. The sequencing input was naive CD4+ T cells from blood. In light of the paper, this sample's cell subset or site label describes: naive T cells, CD45RA high CD27+. The receptor set was obtained from a human donor in good health.

This clonotype occurred many times. This chain joins TRBV7-8 and TRBJ2-1; tentative D call: TRBD2 (5 bases). This CDR3 spans 15 amino acids. Germline CDR1 is SGHVS and CDR2 is FQNEAQ. The ends were cut back, 1 base at V and 6 bases at J, with 13 bases in the middle. CDR3 sequence: CASSLVRLAGNEQFF. CDR3 nucleotide sequence: TGTGCCAGCAGCTTAGTGCGGCTAGCTGGCAATGAGCAGTTCTTC.

This clonotype was picked up a small number of times. The chain uses TRBV4-2 and TRBJ1-5; D unclear. This CDR3 is 14 amino acids long. The V gene's germline CDR1 is LGHNA and CDR2 YNFKEQ. The V and J ends lost 4 bases and 4 bases respectively, with 11 bases between them. The chain's CDR3 is CASSPEAVNQPQHF. The CDR3 bases are TGTGCCAGCAGCCCCGAGGCGGTGAATCAGCCCCAGCATTTT.

This clonotype was detected only a few times. The chain has TRBV30 and TRBJ1-5; no firm D call. CDR3 length: 13 amino acids. Germline CDR1 GTSNPN, CDR2 SVGIG (reference sequence). The V end lost 0 bases, the J end lost 0 bases, and 3 bases lay between the germline ends. The CDR3 nucleotides are TGTGCCTGGAGTGTCACTAGCAATCAGCCCCAGCATTTT. Translation: CAWSVTSNQPQHF. Together with reference TRBV30 and TRBJ1-5, the CDR3 gives the full variable domain: SQTIHQWPATLVQPVGSPLSLECTVEGTSNPNLYWYRQAAGRGLQLLFYSVGIGQISSEVPQNLSASRPQDRQFILSSKKLLLSDSGFYLCAWSVTSNQPQHFGDGTRLSIL.

V usage is TRBV9 and J usage is TRBJ1-5; no clear D. This CDR3 has 13 amino acids. With 0 bases removed from V and 6 bases from J, the gap between germline ends came to 7 bases. Germline assignment: CDR1 SGDLS and CDR2 YYNGEE. The chain's CDR3 is CASSVGIAQPQHF. CDR3 nucleotide sequence: TGTGCCAGCAGCGTAGGGATTGCTCAGCCCCAGCATTTT.

A note on this clonotype: A much more abundant neighbour one base away suggests this may be a read error. The chain links TRBV9 to TRBJ2-3; 14 bases align to TRBD2. Unmatched junction bases numbered 6, after V lost 3 bases and J lost 0 bases. The length of the CDR3 is 18 residues. Germline V gene lookup returns CDR1 SGDLS and CDR2 YYNGEE. The CDR3 DNA sequence: TGTGCCAGCAGCGAGGGACTAGCGGGAGTAGGAAGCACAGATACGCAGTATTTT. Its translation: CASSEGLAGVGSTDTQYF.

A few counts support this clonotype. CDR3 in DNA: TGTGCCAGTAGTATATTCTCGACCGGGACAGTTAATGAAAAACTGTTTTTT. Translating it yields CASSIFSTGTVNEKLFF. The rearrangement uses TRBV19 and TRBJ1-4; 7 bases agree with TRBD1. V dropped 2 bases and J dropped 4; count of bases not matched to a gene: 10. This CDR3 is built from 17 residues. CDR1 and CDR2 (germline): LNHDA, SQIVND (reference sequence).

The chain combines TRBV19 with TRBJ1-5; 7 positions match TRBD1. The germline CDR1 and CDR2 sequences are LNHDA and SQIVND (reference sequence). Trimming took 3 bases from V and 7 from J; bases not matched to a gene: 12. The CDR3 is made up of 16 amino acids. CDR3 region: CASSIVTGKVGQPQHF. The CDR3 DNA reads as TGTGCCAGTAGTATTGTGACAGGGAAGGTCGGGCAGCCCCAGCATTTT.

This clonotype was counted only a few times. The gene calls are TRBV6-2 or TRBV6-3 and TRBJ1-2; tentative D call: TRBD1 (5 bases). The CDR3 runs to 15 residues. Germline V CDR1 and CDR2: MNHEY, SVGEGT. The V end was cut by 4 bases, the J end by 8 bases, with 20 bases between. The CDR3 DNA sequence: TGTGCCAGCAGTTGGGGGTCTTCCAGCCCATACGGCTACACCTTC. As protein: CASSWGSSSPYGYTF.

This clonotype was detected only a few times. The chain joins TRBV18 to TRBJ2-1; D is possibly TRBD2 (6 bases). CDR1 and CDR2 (germline): KGHSH, LQKENI. V lost 2 bases and J lost 0, with 11 bases in between. The CDR3 runs 16 residues. CDR3 in DNA: TGTGCCAGCTCACCAGAGCGGGCCAGCTCCTACAATGAGCAGTTCTTC. This sequence encodes CASSPERASSYNEQFF. Full variable domain (rest looked up from reference TRBV18 and TRBJ2-1): NAGVMQNPRHLVRRRGQEARLRCSPMKGHSHVYWYRQLPEEGLKFMVYLQKENIIDESGMPKERFSAEFPKEGPSILRIQQVVRGDSAAYFCASSPERASSYNEQFFGPGTRLTVL.

This clonotype was detected only a few times. This chain uses TRBV20-1 with TRBJ2-2; 9 bases map to TRBD2. After removal of 2 bases from V and 5 bases from J, the junction contained 3 bases not matched to a gene. Looked up from germline, CDR1 is DFQATT and CDR2 is SNEGSKA (reference sequence). This CDR3 comprises 14 residues. CDR3 bases: TGCAGTGCTAGAAACAGCGGGGGGACCGGGGAGCTGTTTTTT. Its translation: CSARNSGGTGELFF.

The chain has TRBV20-1 and TRBJ2-7; D unresolved. V lost 6 bases, J lost 4 bases, and 13 bases lay in between. The germline gives CDR1 DFQATT, CDR2 SNEGSKA (reference sequence). CDR3 length equals 12 residues. The CDR3 loop is CSASYPPYEQYF. CDR3 sequence (DNA): TGCAGTGCATCGTATCCACCGTACGAGCAGTACTTC.

The chain has TRBV7-3 and TRBJ2-1; no clear D gene. The length of the CDR3 is 13 residues. V shed 1 base and J shed 5 bases, with 6 bases lying between them. CDR1 is SGHTA, CDR2 FQGTGA, per germline. The CDR3 protein is CASSLNWDNEQFF. CDR3 nucleotides: TGTGCCAGCAGCTTAAACTGGGACAATGAGCAGTTCTTC.

This clonotype was counted between two and nine times. The rearrangement links TRBV18 to TRBJ1-5; maybe TRBD1 (6 bases). Germline CDR1 is KGHSH and CDR2 is LQKENI. The germline V and J ends were trimmed by 3 bases and 4 bases, with 10 bases remaining between them. The CDR3 runs to 14 residues. In nucleotides, the CDR3 is TGTGCCAGCTCACCGGGGGACACTAATCAGCCCCAGCATTTT. It encodes CASSPGDTNQPQHF.

This clonotype was detected once. This chain uses TRBV19 with TRBJ2-3, with 10 bases identical to TRBD2. The junction had 10 bases not matched to a gene; V was cut back by 9 bases and J by 1 base. CDR3 length: 16 amino acids. Germline V gives CDR1 LNHDA, CDR2 SQIVND (reference sequence). The CDR3 here is CARRQPSGGGTDTQYF. CDR3 bases: TGTGCCAGGAGGCAACCTAGCGGGGGAGGCACAGATACGCAGTATTTT.

The CDR3 loop is CASSPPSWQAGSWNTEAFF. DNA for the CDR3: TGTGCCAGCTCACCTCCTAGCTGGCAGGCTGGTAGTTGGAACACTGAAGCTTTCTTT. The rearrangement links TRBV18 to TRBJ1-1; no clear D. This CDR3 is built from 19 residues. Germline V gene lookup returns CDR1 KGHSH and CDR2 LQKENI. V lost 3 bases and J lost 1, with 24 bases in between.

This clonotype showed up many times. The chain joins TRBV24-1 to TRBJ2-1; TRBD1 matches at 9 bases. The CDR3 consists of 13 residues. J gave up 9 bases and V 7 bases, and 6 bases lay outside the gene matches. The germline CDR1 and CDR2 sequences are KGHDR and SFDVKD. CDR3 bases: TGTGCCACCAGGGATACAGGGGGCGGTGAGCAGTTCTTC. Translated, it gives CATRDTGGGEQFF.

This clonotype has a handful of counts. The chain has TRBV5-4 and TRBJ2-1, with 7 nucleotides matching TRBD2. Per germline, CDR1 SGHNT and CDR2 YYREEE (reference sequence). V lost 0 bases to trimming and J lost 6 bases; unmatched junction nucleotides: 9. This CDR3 comprises 16 residues. For the CDR3, the DNA is TGTGCCAGCAGCTTGGGTGGCGGGAGCCCTAGCAATGAGCAGTTCTTC. Its protein product is CASSLGGGSPSNEQFF.

Concerning this clonotype itself: Because it lacks the conserved phenylalanine or tryptophan at the end, this CDR3 is likely a read error. Because the CDR3's place on the DNA is in doubt, the DNA is left out and the CDR3 is given as listed by TCRdb. This sequence joins TRBV10-3 and TRBJ2-5; the D call of TRBD2 is as the table states it, not checked on the DNA. Germline CDR1 is ENHRY and CDR2 is SYGVKD. The CDR3 spans 11 amino acids, including both terminal residues. CDR3 region: CAISEKGLAGV.

This clonotype was counted at least ten times. The chain couples TRBV28 to TRBJ1-3; 7 nucleotides line up with TRBD1. This CDR3 has 16 residues. CDR1 and CDR2 from the germline V gene are MDHEN and SYDVKM. V trimming: 6 bases; J trimming: 4 bases; junction bases outside the gene matches: 12. The CDR3 loop reads CASRPRAPGGGNTIYF. For the CDR3, the DNA is TGTGCCAGCAGACCGCGGGCCCCAGGGGGAGGAAACACCATATATTTT.

The chain is built from TRBV12-3 or TRBV12-4 and TRBJ2-3; 10 nucleotides agree with TRBD2. V trimming: 6 bases; J trimming: 4 bases; junction bases outside the gene matches: 16. The CDR3 covers 18 residues. CDR3 residues: CASRPSGFLAGGADTQYF. The DNA of the CDR3 is TGTGCCAGCAGACCTTCAGGGTTTTTAGCGGGAGGAGCAGATACGCAGTATTTT.

This clonotype showed up many times. V is TRBV7-2 and J is TRBJ2-2; 8 nucleotides agree with TRBD1. With 2 bases clipped from V and 4 bases from J, the junction kept 6 bases outside the gene matches. This CDR3 comprises 16 residues. Germline assignment: CDR1 SGHTA and CDR2 FQGNSA. This chain's CDR3 is CASSLMQGASTGELFF. CDR3 nucleotides: TGTGCCAGCAGCTTAATGCAGGGGGCGAGCACCGGGGAGCTGTTTTTT.